A single sample gave rise to the 31 T cell receptor beta chains below, sequenced in a study of CD8+ T cells in alopecia areata. RNA extraction was followed by reverse transcription into cDNA, which acted as the sequencing template. Profiled with immunoSEQ multiplex PCR; TCRdb holds only in-frame clones, not every one. The table has roughly 120,000 clones, roughly two fifths seen once; the top ten hold roughly 3.3%. The sample was CD4+ T cells sorted from blood. These TCRs come from a human donor with alopecia areata.

The chain joins TRBV28 to TRBJ1-1; weak D call: TRBD1 (5 bases). The length of the CDR3 is 12 residues. In germline, CDR1 is MDHEN, CDR2 SYDVKM. The V end lost 8 bases, the J end lost 4 bases, and 11 bases lay between the germline ends. CDR3 nucleotides: TGTGCCAGCGACTCGGGGGGCACTGAAGCTTTCTTT. Its translation is CASDSGGTEAFF.

This chain joins TRBV7-9 and TRBJ2-7; D uncertain. The ends were cut back, 2 bases at V and 7 bases at J, with 6 bases in the middle. The CDR3 extends over 11 amino acids. Germline CDR1 SEHNR, CDR2 FQNEAQ (reference sequence). The CDR3, as DNA: TGTGCCAGCAGCTTACTGATTGAGCAGTACTTC. It is translated as CASSLLIEQYF.

This clone has a handful of counts. The chain uses TRBV9 and TRBJ2-3; D tentatively fits TRBD1 or TRBD2 (5 bases each). This CDR3 contains 13 residues. In germline, CDR1 is SGDLS, CDR2 YYNGEE. V was trimmed by 2 bases and J by 3 bases, leaving 7 bases between them. The CDR3, as DNA: TGTGCCAGCAGCGTTGGGGGAACAGATACGCAGTATTTT. Translation: CASSVGGTDTQYF.

This clone was picked up a small number of times. The chain carries TRBV29-1 and TRBJ2-7, with a tentative D call TRBD1 (6 bases). Germline V gene lookup returns CDR1 SQVTM and CDR2 ANQGSEA. V lost 2 bases and J lost 2, with 13 bases in between. This CDR3 comprises 14 residues. As DNA, the CDR3 is TGCAGCGTTGAAATCGGGACAAAAGCCTACGAGCAGTACTTC. Translating it yields CSVEIGTKAYEQYF.

The chain links TRBV30 to TRBJ2-2; 9 positions agree with TRBD1. The CDR3 runs 16 residues. With 4 bases clipped from V and 6 bases from J, the junction kept 12 bases outside the gene matches. Germline CDR1 GTSNPN, CDR2 SVGIG (reference sequence). CDR3 protein: CAWNPYGTGNPGELFF. The DNA of the CDR3 is TGTGCCTGGAATCCGTACGGGACAGGGAATCCCGGGGAGCTGTTTTTT.

This clone was detected only once. The chain is built from TRBV5-1 and TRBJ2-3; D ambiguous. The CDR3 contains 16 residues. The germline V gene encodes CDR1 SGHRS and CDR2 YFSETQ. V gave up 3 bases and J gave up 6 bases, with 20 bases separating them. The CDR3 DNA reads TGCGCCAGCAGCTCTGGGGTCGTGGCAGGTCAGGATACGCAGTATTTT. Encoded protein: CASSSGVVAGQDTQYF.

This clone was picked up a small number of times. CDR3: CASRAQGMVSYEQYF. The DNA for the CDR3 is TGCGCCAGCAGGGCACAGGGGATGGTTTCCTACGAGCAGTACTTC. The chain employs TRBV5-1 and TRBJ2-7; 7 nucleotides align to TRBD1. This CDR3 contains 15 residues. Per the germline V gene, CDR1 is SGHRS and CDR2 is YFSETQ. The V gene end was trimmed by 5 bases and the J gene end by 1 base; junction bases not matched to a gene: 9.

The chain joins TRBV7-3 to TRBJ1-1, with D possibly being TRBD1 (5 bases). This CDR3 spans 13 amino acids. Trimming left V 5 bases short and J 1 base short, with 8 bases between. The germline V gene encodes CDR1 SGHTA and CDR2 FQGTGA. This CDR3 reads CASSTGRNTEAFF. The CDR3 region has the DNA TGTGCCAGCAGCACGGGACGGAACACTGAAGCTTTCTTT.

This clone has only a few counts. The chain carries TRBV13 and TRBJ1-2, with D hard to call. V shed 0 bases and J shed 4 bases, with 9 bases lying between them. This CDR3 spans 14 amino acids. Germline-derived CDR1 and CDR2 are PRHDT and FYEKMQ (reference sequence). This CDR3 reads CASSLGPEGYGYTF. The CDR3, as DNA: TGTGCCAGCAGCTTAGGCCCTGAGGGCTATGGCTACACCTTC.

The chain couples TRBV30 to TRBJ1-3; D remains ambiguous. The CDR3 covers 13 residues. Trimming took off 0 bases at V and 2 bases at J, with 5 bases between the two ends. Germline V gene sequence: CDR1 GTSNPN, CDR2 SVGIG (reference sequence). Written as DNA, the CDR3 is TGTGCCTGGAGTGTACGTCCTGGAAACACCATATATTTT. It yields the protein CAWSVRPGNTIYF.

The chain uses TRBV19 and TRBJ2-3; TRBD2 agrees at 8 bases. Germline V gene lookup returns CDR1 LNHDA and CDR2 SQIVND (reference sequence). The CDR3 consists of 15 residues. After removal of 3 bases from V and 6 bases from J, the junction contained 8 bases not matched to a gene. The CDR3 spells CASSMSGRWADTQYF. The DNA of the CDR3 is TGTGCCAGTAGTATGAGCGGGAGATGGGCGGATACGCAGTATTTT.

This clone was seen only a few times. The chain carries TRBV29-1 and TRBJ1-1; D is possibly TRBD1 (5 bases). This CDR3 contains 15 residues. Trimming shortened V by 7 bases and J by 2 bases, and 20 bases separated the two germline ends. Germline V gives CDR1 SQVTM, CDR2 ANQGSEA. Written as DNA, the CDR3 is TGCAGCGCCGGAGAAGGGAGGGGAGTCAACACTGAAGCTTTCTTT. Translation gives CSAGEGRGVNTEAFF.

The gene calls are TRBV20-1 and TRBJ1-2; D is unclear. The V end was cut by 6 bases, the J end by 8 bases, with 13 bases between. CDR1 is DFQATT and CDR2 is SNEGSKA in the germline V gene (reference sequence). This CDR3 spans 11 amino acids. In DNA, the CDR3 is TGCAGTGCGATACCCCGTGCGGGCTACACCTTC. Translation: CSAIPRAGYTF.

This clone has a handful of counts. The chain recombines TRBV5-1 with TRBJ2-3; the D gene is possibly TRBD1 (6 bases). CDR1 is SGHRS, CDR2 YFSETQ, per germline. V dropped 0 bases and J dropped 0 bases, with 11 bases sitting between them. The CDR3 extends over 16 amino acids. The CDR3 protein is CASSLAIQGSTDTQYF. In DNA form, the CDR3 reads TGCGCCAGCAGCTTGGCTATTCAGGGGAGCACAGATACGCAGTATTTT.

This clone turned up a few times. This chain links TRBV7-2 with TRBJ2-2; D gene unclear. The ends were cut back, 1 base at V and 5 bases at J, with 14 bases in the middle. The CDR3 consists of 16 residues. The germline CDR1 and CDR2 sequences are SGHTA and FQGNSA. The CDR3 bases are TGTGCCAGCAGCTTAGTTTTCCGGCAGCTAACCGGGGAGCTGTTTTTT. Translated, it gives CASSLVFRQLTGELFF. Supplemented by reference TRBV7-2 and TRBJ2-2, the full variable domain reads GAGVSQSPSNKVTEKGKDVELRCDPISGHTALYWYRQSLGQGLEFLIYFQGNSAPDKSGLPSDRFSAERTGGSVSTLTIQRTQQEDSAVYLCASSLVFRQLTGELFFGEGSRLTVL.

This chain uses TRBV6-5 with TRBJ1-1, with D possibly matching TRBD1 (5 bases). The CDR3 length is 15 residues. Germline values: CDR1 MNHEY, CDR2 SVGAGI. V was pared by 1 base and J by 1 base, with 10 bases between. The CDR3 loop is CASSYFRGGNTEAFF. The CDR3 nucleotides are TGTGCCAGCAGTTACTTTCGGGGGGGGAACACTGAAGCTTTCTTT.

The chain recombines TRBV11-3 with TRBJ1-2; 10 bases are a match to TRBD1. This CDR3 region has 14 residues. CDR1 SGHNT and CDR2 YENEEA come from the germline V gene. V gave up 5 bases and J gave up 4 bases; unmatched junction bases: 4. The CDR3 nucleotides are TGTGCCAGCAGCCCGACAGGGGGCCCCTATGGCTACACCTTC. Encoded protein: CASSPTGGPYGYTF.

The genes are TRBV27 and TRBJ1-3; the match to TRBD1 covers 7 bases. With V trimmed by 7 bases and J by 1 base, 4 bases remained unmatched. CDR1 is MNHEY, CDR2 SMNVEV, per germline (reference sequence). The CDR3 runs to 14 residues. CDR3 in amino acids: CASMDRSSGNTIYF. CDR3 DNA sequence: TGTGCCAGCATGGACAGGAGTTCTGGAAACACCATATATTTT.

This clone was detected a few times. The chain joins TRBV29-1 to TRBJ2-5; 7 positions match TRBD2. The germline gives CDR1 SQVTM, CDR2 ANQGSEA. This CDR3 has 14 amino acids. The V segment lost 7 bases and the J segment 4 bases; nucleotides outside the gene matches: 12. For the CDR3, the DNA is TGCAGCGCAGGTGGAGGATCGGGGGGAGAGACCCAGTACTTC. Amino acids: CSAGGGSGGETQYF.

This chain links TRBV27 with TRBJ2-3; 7 nucleotides agree with TRBD1. Trimming took 6 bases from V and 6 from J; bases not matched to a gene: 6. Germline values: CDR1 MNHEY, CDR2 SMNVEV (reference sequence). The CDR3 covers 13 residues. The CDR3 nucleotides are TGTGCCAGCAGCAGGGGGATTGTGGATACGCAGTATTTT. Translation gives CASSRGIVDTQYF.

This clone was observed a few times. The chain joins TRBV29-1 to TRBJ2-7; D is uncertain. The V and J ends lost 4 bases and 2 bases respectively, with 9 bases between them. This CDR3 has 12 amino acids. CDR1 SQVTM and CDR2 ANQGSEA come from the germline V gene. The CDR3 DNA follows: TGCAGCGTTGGCCTGTCTGCCTACGAGCAGTACTTC. Its translation is CSVGLSAYEQYF.

This clone has just a few counts. The rearrangement links TRBV29-1 to TRBJ2-1, with unresolved D. V gave up 2 bases and J gave up 2 bases, with 10 bases separating them. Germline values: CDR1 SQVTM, CDR2 ANQGSEA. CDR3 length equals 14 residues. The CDR3 DNA reads as TGCAGCGTTGAAAAGGCAGGCCCCTACAATGAGCAGTTCTTC. Amino acid sequence: CSVEKAGPYNEQFF.

This clone was observed a few times. The J gene is TRBJ2-7, the V gene TRBV29-1; 7 nucleotides align to TRBD1. The CDR3 length is 14 residues. The trim removed 5 bases at V and 7 bases at J, leaving 14 bases unmatched. Looked up from germline, CDR1 is SQVTM and CDR2 is ANQGSEA. The CDR3 here is CSVSIQGVPGEQYF. CDR3 DNA: TGCAGCGTTTCAATTCAGGGGGTGCCGGGTGAGCAGTACTTC.

The sample holds a few counts of this clone. V gene TRBV6-5 combines with J gene TRBJ2-2; D is unresolved. Trimming took 7 bases from V and 6 from J, leaving 12 bases between them. The CDR3 is 13 amino acids. In germline, CDR1 is MNHEY, CDR2 SVGAGI. In DNA form, the CDR3 reads TGTGCCAGCACCAAAGACCCTTCCGGGGAGCTGTTTTTT. Amino acids: CASTKDPSGELFF.

The chain carries TRBV29-1 and TRBJ2-5; D uncertain. Trimming removed 7 bases from V and 2 bases from J, with 5 bases in between. This CDR3 has 10 amino acids. Germline-derived CDR1 and CDR2 are SQVTM and ANQGSEA. This CDR3 is CSAYQETQYF. CDR3 nucleotide sequence: TGCAGCGCCTATCAAGAGACCCAGTACTTC.

The V gene is TRBV29-1, the J gene TRBJ1-3; 8 bases align to TRBD1. Germline CDR1 and CDR2: SQVTM and ANQGSEA. V dropped 3 bases and J dropped 0; count of bases not matched to a gene: 7. This CDR3 has 16 residues. CDR3 nucleotide sequence: TGCAGCGTTGACTTGGGACAGGACATCTCTGGAAACACCATATATTTT. Translating gives CSVDLGQDISGNTIYF.

This clone was counted a single time. The chain employs TRBV6-6 and TRBJ1-1; D is unresolved. The CDR3 length is 13 residues. V lost 7 bases to trimming and J lost 3 bases, with 12 bases between them. Germline lookup yields CDR1 MNHNY and CDR2 SVGAGI (reference sequence). The CDR3 here is CASILDQDTEAFF. CDR3 nucleotides: TGTGCCAGCATCCTGGACCAAGACACTGAAGCTTTCTTT.

This chain uses TRBV25-1 with TRBJ2-3, with D unclear. The CDR3 spans 14 residues. Per the germline V gene, CDR1 is MGHDK and CDR2 is SYGVNS. Trimming stripped 2 bases from V and 1 base from J, with 7 bases between. In nucleotides, the CDR3 is TGTGCCAGCAGTGAAACGGCCGGCACAGATACGCAGTATTTT. Its translation is CASSETAGTDTQYF.

This clone has just a few counts. V and J are TRBV7-8 and TRBJ2-5, with D unresolved. The CDR3 is 13 residues long. Trimming stripped 3 bases from V and 4 bases from J, with 9 bases between. CDR1 and CDR2 from the germline V gene are SGHVS and FQNEAQ. As DNA, the CDR3 is TGTGCCAGCAGCTTGGGCCGTCGAGAGACCCAGTACTTC. Amino acid sequence: CASSLGRRETQYF.

This clone was counted only a few times. The V and J genes are TRBV19 and TRBJ1-5; TRBD1 matches at 7 bases. CDR1 and CDR2 (germline): LNHDA, SQIVND (reference sequence). V lost 11 bases and J lost 4; bases outside the gene matches: 8. This CDR3 comprises 13 residues. Here the CDR3 reads CACRGYSNQPQHF. For the CDR3, the DNA is TGTGCCTGCAGGGGGTACTCAAATCAGCCCCAGCATTTT.

V usage is TRBV5-6 and J usage is TRBJ2-7; D tentatively fits TRBD1 or TRBD2 (5 bases each). V lost 3 bases to trimming and J lost 6 bases, with 19 bases between them. CDR1 SGHDT and CDR2 YYEEEE come from the germline V gene. This CDR3 is 15 amino acids long. CDR3 DNA sequence: TGTGCCAGCAGCTCCCCACTCCCAGGGACCGGCGAGCAGTACTTC. Amino acids: CASSSPLPGTGEQYF.